This T cell receptor beta chain was captured in a study of CD8+ T cells in alopecia areata. Alopecia areata patients provided lesional scalp punch biopsies and peripheral blood, both collected for the study. Trimming pared 2 bases from V and 2 bases from J, leaving 12 bases between. Germline-derived CDR1 and CDR2 are SSHAT and FNYEAQ (reference sequence). The CDR3 loop spans 16 amino acids. Extraction and reverse transcription of RNA yielded cDNA as the sequencing template. The protocol was immunoSEQ multiplex PCR, while the TCRdb copy is restricted to in-frame clones and leaves out a portion. Of some 170,000 clones listed, almost 65% are singletons. Only a few counts were recorded for this clone.

The sequences come from CD4+ T cells sorted from blood, collected at week 0. This TCR was recovered from a human donor with alopecia areata. The chain links TRBV7-7 to TRBJ2-2, with a weak D call TRBD1 (5 bases). CDR3 loop: CASSLTPGLNTGELFF. In DNA form, the CDR3 reads TGTGCCAGCAGCTTAACCCCAGGGCTTAACACCGGGGAGCTGTTTTTT.